This T cell receptor (beta chain) was retrieved from a study of blood T cell repertoires in COVID-19. Study-level information: The United States, Italy and Spain supplied acute and convalescent COVID-19 samples.

CDR1 and CDR2 from the germline V gene are DFQATT and SNEGSKA (reference sequence). Trimming stripped 5 bases from V and 8 bases from J, with 9 bases between. The CDR3 length is 10 residues. Sequencing was performed with immunoSEQ multiplex PCR; in TCRdb, only in-frame clones are kept and a portion is missing. This table has roughly 410,000 clones, more than 70% appearing once. The sequencing input was peripheral blood. The receptor was derived from a woman aged 60-75 years with COVID-19, enrolled during active disease. V gene TRBV20-1 combines with J gene TRBJ1-2; tentatively, D is TRBD1 (5 bases). This chain's CDR3 is CSAQGGGYTF. The CDR3 region has the DNA TGCAGTGCTCAGGGAGGGGGCTACACCTTC.